This TCR beta chain appears in the sequencing data of a study of cytomegalovirus exposure and HLA in healthy donors. Notes on this clone: One end of the junction is discordant with germline, which a read error may explain.

Germline V CDR1 and CDR2: SSHAT, FNYEAQ (reference sequence). The CDR3 spans 17 residues. It was with 60 Vbeta and 13 Jbeta primers that the PCR ran. Profiled with immunoSEQ multiplex PCR; TCRdb holds only in-frame clones, not every one. This sample has about 140,000 clones; around 80% occur once, and the top ten carry roughly 1.3%. The sample taken for sequencing was PBMCs. This rearrangement joins TRBV7-7 to TRBJ2-2; the match to TRBD2 covers 8 bases. The clonotype was recovered from a male donor in good health and CMV-seropositive. The CDR3 nucleotides read TGTGCTAGCAGCTTAGCACGGGGGGGCCGCAGCACCGGGGAGCTGTTTTTT. Protein sequence: CASSLARGGRSTGELFF.